This T cell receptor beta chain is drawn from a study of early T cells in non-severe SARS-CoV-2 infection. Study overall: Sequencing used unsorted whole-blood bulk RNA, so chains lack pairing.

On this clonotype: No antigen is known for it.

General study results and limits: A preference for anti-spike CD8 responses marked VDJdb matching, which missed private and CD4 specificities.

The CDR3 extends over 12 amino acids. Germline V CDR1 and CDR2: SEHNR, FQNEAQ (reference sequence). V was cut by 2 bases and J by 10 bases, with 11 bases left in between. Unique molecular identifiers tagged individual cDNA molecules. TCRdb itself ran the 5' RACE reads through MiXCR, one entry per CDR3 protein. The table records 70,000 to 90,000 distinct CDR3 sequences, about 15% of them present only once. The specimen was whole blood. The TCR comes from an adult who was a healthcare worker with PCR-confirmed SARS-CoV-2 infection or an uninfected control (not recorded which). This chain connects TRBV7-9 to TRBJ1-2, with D unclear. The CDR3 here is CASSLSAPDYTF. DNA for the CDR3: TGTGCCAGCAGCTTATCGGCCCCGGACTACACCTTC.